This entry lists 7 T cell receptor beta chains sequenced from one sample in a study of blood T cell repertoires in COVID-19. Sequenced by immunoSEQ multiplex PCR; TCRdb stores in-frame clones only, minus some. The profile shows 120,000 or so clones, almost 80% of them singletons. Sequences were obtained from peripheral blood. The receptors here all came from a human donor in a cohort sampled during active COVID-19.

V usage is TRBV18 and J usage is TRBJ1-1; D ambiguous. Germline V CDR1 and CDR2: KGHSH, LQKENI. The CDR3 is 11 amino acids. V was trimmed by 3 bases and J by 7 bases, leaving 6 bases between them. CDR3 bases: TGTGCCAGCTCACCGAGGGATGAAGCTTTCTTT. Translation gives CASSPRDEAFF.

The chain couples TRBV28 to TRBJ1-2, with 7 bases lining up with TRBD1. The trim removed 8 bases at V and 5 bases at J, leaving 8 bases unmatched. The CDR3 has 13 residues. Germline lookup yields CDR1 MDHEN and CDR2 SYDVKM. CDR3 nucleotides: TGTGCCAGCCGAGAGGGGGCGCAATATGGCTACACCTTC. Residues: CASREGAQYGYTF.

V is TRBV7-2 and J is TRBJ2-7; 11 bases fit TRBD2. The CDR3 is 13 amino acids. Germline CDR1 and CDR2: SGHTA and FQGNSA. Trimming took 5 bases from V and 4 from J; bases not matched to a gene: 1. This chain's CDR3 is CASSRTSGYEQYF. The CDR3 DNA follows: TGTGCCAGCAGCCGGACTAGCGGGTACGAGCAGTACTTC.

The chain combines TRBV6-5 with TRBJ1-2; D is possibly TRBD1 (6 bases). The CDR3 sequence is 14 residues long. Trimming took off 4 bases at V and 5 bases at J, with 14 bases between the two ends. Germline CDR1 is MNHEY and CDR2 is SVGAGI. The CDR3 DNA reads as TGTGCCAGCAGTTCCCCCGCGACAGGATATGGCTACACCTTC. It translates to CASSSPATGYGYTF.

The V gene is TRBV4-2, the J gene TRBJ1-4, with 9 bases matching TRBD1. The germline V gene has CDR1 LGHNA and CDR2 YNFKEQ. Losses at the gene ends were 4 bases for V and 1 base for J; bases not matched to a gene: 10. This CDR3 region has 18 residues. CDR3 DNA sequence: TGTGCCAGCAGCCCCATTGTCGGGACAGGGTTAACTAATGAAAAACTGTTTTTT. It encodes CASSPIVGTGLTNEKLFF.

This CDR3 is CASQDRAAGELFF. The DNA of the CDR3 is TGTGCCAGCCAGGACAGGGCCGCCGGGGAGCTGTTTTTT. This rearrangement joins TRBV25-1 to TRBJ2-2; TRBD1 matches 8 bases. The trim removed 8 bases at V and 6 bases at J, leaving 5 bases unmatched. Per germline, CDR1 MGHDK and CDR2 SYGVNS. CDR3 length: 13 residues.

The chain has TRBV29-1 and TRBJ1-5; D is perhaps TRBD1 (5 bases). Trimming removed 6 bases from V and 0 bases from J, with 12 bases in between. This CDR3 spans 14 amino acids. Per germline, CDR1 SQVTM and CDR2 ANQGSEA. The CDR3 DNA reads TGCAGCGTAGGGACTCCTGATAGCAATCAGCCCCAGCATTTT. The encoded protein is CSVGTPDSNQPQHF.